The clone carrying this T cell receptor beta chain showed up just once. The data stem from a study of technical replicates of blood from several donors. Per the germline V gene, CDR1 is MGHRA and CDR2 is YSYEKL. The CDR3 is 16 residues long. J gave up 2 bases and V 3 bases, and 5 bases lay outside the gene matches. Clones were read by immunoSEQ multiplex PCR, and TCRdb kept only the in-frame ones, dropping some. The sample carries about 74,000 clones, 95% recorded once. The sequence was collected from a human donor in good health. This chain links TRBV4-1 with TRBJ2-7, with TRBD1 identical over 12 bases. The sequenced sample consisted of T cells isolated from PBMCs. In DNA form, the CDR3 reads TGCGCCAGCAGCCAGCGGGACAGGGGGCTCCCCTACGAGCAGTACTTC. Encoded protein: CASSQRDRGLPYEQYF.